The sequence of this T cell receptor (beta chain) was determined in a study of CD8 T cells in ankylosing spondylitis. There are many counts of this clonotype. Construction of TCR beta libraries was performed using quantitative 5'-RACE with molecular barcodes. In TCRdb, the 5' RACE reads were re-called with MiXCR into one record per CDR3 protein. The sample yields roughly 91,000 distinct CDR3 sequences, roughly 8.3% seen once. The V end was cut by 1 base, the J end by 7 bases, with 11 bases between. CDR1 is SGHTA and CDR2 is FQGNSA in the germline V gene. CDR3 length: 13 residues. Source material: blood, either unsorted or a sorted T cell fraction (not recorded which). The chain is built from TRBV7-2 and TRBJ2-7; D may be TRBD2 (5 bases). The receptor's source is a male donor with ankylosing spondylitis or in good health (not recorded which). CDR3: CASSLGGLEEQYF. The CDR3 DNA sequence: TGTGCCAGCAGCTTAGGAGGGTTGGAGGAGCAGTACTTC.